This T cell receptor (beta chain) was captured by sequencing in a study of T cells in Graves' hyperthyroidism and ophthalmopathy. The V gene's germline CDR1 is SNHLY and CDR2 FYNNEI. This CDR3 has 13 residues. Trimming removed 7 bases from V and 4 bases from J, with 13 bases in between. Amplification yielded TCR beta CDR3 regions, with RNA transcripts as the source. The HTBI set primed first-round TCR CDR3 RT-PCR. TCRdb passed the multiplex PCR reads through MiXCR, listing each CDR3 protein once. The sample yields a few hundred thousand distinct CDR3 sequences, about 15% seen once. Study-wide results and limits: Before onset, ophthalmopathy was predicted by the model a median around 6 months earlier. Within blood appeared most thyroid clonotypes that had expanded above 0.001. Using 13 V-J features, a model discriminated ophthalmopathy from stable hyperthyroidism.

With respect to this clonotype: Its antigen is as yet unknown.

Clinical symptoms, serum thyroxine and TRAb, thyroid ultrasound and orbital computed tomography together formed the diagnostic basis. This TCR was sampled from a woman in her 30s with Graves' hyperthyroidism that later progressed to Graves' ophthalmopathy. This sequence joins TRBV2 and TRBJ1-2, with D possibly being TRBD1 (6 bases). Sequencing used blood. DNA for the CDR3: TGTGCCAGCAACGGCAGGGGAGGCTATGGCTACACCTTC. It translates to CASNGRGGYGYTF.